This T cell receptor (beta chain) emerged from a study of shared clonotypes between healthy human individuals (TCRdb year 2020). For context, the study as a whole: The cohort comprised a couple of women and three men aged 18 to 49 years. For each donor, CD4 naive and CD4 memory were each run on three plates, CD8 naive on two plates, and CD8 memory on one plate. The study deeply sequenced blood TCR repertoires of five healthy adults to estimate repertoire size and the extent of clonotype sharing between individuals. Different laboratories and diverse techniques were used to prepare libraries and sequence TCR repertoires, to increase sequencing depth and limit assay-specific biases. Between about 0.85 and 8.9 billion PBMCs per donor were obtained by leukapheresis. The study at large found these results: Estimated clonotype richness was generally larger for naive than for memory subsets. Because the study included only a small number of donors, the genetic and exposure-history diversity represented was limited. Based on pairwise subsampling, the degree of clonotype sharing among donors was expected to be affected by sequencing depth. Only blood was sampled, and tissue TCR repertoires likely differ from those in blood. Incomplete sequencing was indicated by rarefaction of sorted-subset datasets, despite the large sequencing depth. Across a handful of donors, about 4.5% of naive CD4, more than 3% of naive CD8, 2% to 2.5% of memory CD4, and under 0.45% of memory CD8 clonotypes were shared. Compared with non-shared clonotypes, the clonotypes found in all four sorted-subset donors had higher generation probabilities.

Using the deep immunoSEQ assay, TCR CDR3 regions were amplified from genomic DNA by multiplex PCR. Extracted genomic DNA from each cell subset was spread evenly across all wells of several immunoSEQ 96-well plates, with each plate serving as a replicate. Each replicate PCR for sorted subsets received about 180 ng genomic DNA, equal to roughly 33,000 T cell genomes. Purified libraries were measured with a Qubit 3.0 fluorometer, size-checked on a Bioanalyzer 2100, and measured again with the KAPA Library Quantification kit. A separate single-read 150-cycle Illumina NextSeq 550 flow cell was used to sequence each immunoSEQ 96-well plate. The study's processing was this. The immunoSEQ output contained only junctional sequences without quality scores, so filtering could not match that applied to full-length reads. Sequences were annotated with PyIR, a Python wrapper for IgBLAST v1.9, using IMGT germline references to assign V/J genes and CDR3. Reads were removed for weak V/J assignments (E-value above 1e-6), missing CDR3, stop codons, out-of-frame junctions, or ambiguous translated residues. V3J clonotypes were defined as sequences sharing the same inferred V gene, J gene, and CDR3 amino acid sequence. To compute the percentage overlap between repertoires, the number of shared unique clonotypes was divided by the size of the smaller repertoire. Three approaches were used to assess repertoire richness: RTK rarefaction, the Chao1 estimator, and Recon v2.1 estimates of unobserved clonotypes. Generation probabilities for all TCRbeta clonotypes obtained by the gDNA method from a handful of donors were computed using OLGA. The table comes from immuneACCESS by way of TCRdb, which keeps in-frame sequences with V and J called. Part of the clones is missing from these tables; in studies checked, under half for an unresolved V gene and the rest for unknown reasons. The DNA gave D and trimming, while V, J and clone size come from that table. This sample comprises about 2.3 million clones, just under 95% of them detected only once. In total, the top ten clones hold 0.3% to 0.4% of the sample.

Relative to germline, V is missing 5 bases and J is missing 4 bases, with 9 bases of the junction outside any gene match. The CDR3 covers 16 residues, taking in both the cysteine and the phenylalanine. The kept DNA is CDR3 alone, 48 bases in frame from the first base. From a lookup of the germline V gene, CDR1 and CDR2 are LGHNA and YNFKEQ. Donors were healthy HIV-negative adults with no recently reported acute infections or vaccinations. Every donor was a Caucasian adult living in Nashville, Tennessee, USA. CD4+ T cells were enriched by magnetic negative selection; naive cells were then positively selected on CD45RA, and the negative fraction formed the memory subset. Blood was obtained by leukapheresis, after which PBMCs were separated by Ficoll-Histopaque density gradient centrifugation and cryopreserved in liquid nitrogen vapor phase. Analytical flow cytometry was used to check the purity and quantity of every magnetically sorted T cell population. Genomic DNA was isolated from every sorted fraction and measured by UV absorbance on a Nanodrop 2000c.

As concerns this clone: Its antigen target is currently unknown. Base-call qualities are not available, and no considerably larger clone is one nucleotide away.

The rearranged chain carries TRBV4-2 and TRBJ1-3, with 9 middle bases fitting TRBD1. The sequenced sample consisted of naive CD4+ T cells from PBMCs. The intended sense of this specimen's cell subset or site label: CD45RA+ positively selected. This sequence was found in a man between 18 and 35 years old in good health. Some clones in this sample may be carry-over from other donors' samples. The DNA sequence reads TGTGCCAGCAGCTCAGGGGGGACAGGGCCGGGAAACACCATATATTTT. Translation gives CASSSGGTGPGNTIYF.